This record concerns one T cell receptor (beta chain) sequence. Its antigen is unidentified. The sample originates from a study of cytomegalovirus exposure and HLA in healthy donors. Study-level background: In a previous analysis, some 120 million unique TCR beta sequences were found from 150 million to 200 million T cells.

PCR was performed using 60 Vbeta and 13 Jbeta primers. Using immunoSEQ multiplex PCR, the repertoire was profiled, and TCRdb retains in-frame clones only, with some absent. This sample has some 150,000 clones, with approximately 61% found just once. Germline CDR1 and CDR2: MDHEN and SYDVKM. The CDR3 totals 14 residues. The germline V and J ends were trimmed by 3 bases and 8 bases, with 14 bases remaining between them. At the time of sampling, donors were nominally healthy, though unrecorded immune exposures were likely. Overall study findings and caveats: In an earlier analysis, productive rearrangement rates for most beta V segments clustered near 87% or 30%. Presence/absence analyses assumed roughly uniform sequencing depth across donors, which may not hold.

Sample: PBMCs. The receptor was isolated from a woman aged 40 to 50 in good health and CMV-seronegative. The chain joins TRBV28 to TRBJ2-1; possibly TRBD2 for D (6 bases). CDR3 sequence reads: CASSFDRPGDEQFF. CDR3 DNA: TGTGCCAGCAGTTTCGACAGACCGGGGGATGAGCAGTTCTTC.